This T cell receptor beta chain was sequenced in a study of cytomegalovirus exposure and HLA in healthy donors. Overall study context: The approximately 120 validation repertoires were reported in a later analysis to have been generated on the same platform as the roughly 670 first-cohort repertoires. Overall study results and limits: Reportedly, diagnosis of cytomegalovirus status by the classifier showed high specificity and sensitivity. Clusters of TCRs from the first cohort tended to co-occur in the 90 to 150 validation repertoires (as a later analysis found). It was 160 or so TCR beta chains that were listed as cytomegalovirus-associated.

Details on this clone: Its matching antigen is unknown.

The repertoire was sequenced with immunoSEQ multiplex PCR; TCRdb's copy has only in-frame clones and lacks some. This table has some 70,000 clones, approximately 86% appearing once. The CDR3 spans 17 residues. Germline-derived CDR1 and CDR2 are SGHNT and YYREEE (reference sequence). V dropped 1 base and J dropped 7 bases, with 21 bases sitting between them. The chain is built from TRBV5-4 and TRBJ2-1, with D perhaps matching TRBD1 (5 bases). Material for sequencing was PBMCs. The clonotype originates from a man aged 25-40 years in good health and CMV-seronegative. The CDR3 region has the DNA TGTGCCAGCAGCTTGATCAGTCTCGCGGCAGGGCTGAATGAGCAGTTCTTC. Translation: CASSLISLAAGLNEQFF. Drawing the rest from reference TRBV5-4 and TRBJ2-1, the complete variable domain is ETGVTQSPTHLIKTRGQQVTLRCSSQSGHNTVSWYQQALGQGPQFIFQYYREEENGRGNFPPRFSGLQFPNYSSELNVNALELDDSALYLCASSLISLAAGLNEQFFGPGTRLTVL.